A selection of T cell receptor beta chains follows, all from one sample in a study of blood T cell repertoires in COVID-19. The assay was immunoSEQ multiplex PCR, and TCRdb's table has in-frame clones only and misses some. This table holds about 250,000 clones, 87% found once. The sequenced material came from peripheral blood. The origin of the receptors is a man aged 18 to 35 with active or convalescent COVID-19. Both conserved end residues are part of each CDR3. A D gene is named only where the DNA matches it firmly. Expanded clones are given a class, and other clones once, few, many or no size at all.

>TRBV28|TRBJ2-6|-|-
CASSRTSSGANVLTF
TGTGCCAGCAGTCGAACGAGCTCTGGGGCCAACGTCCTGACTTTC
>TRBV9|TRBJ1-1|-|TRBD1
CASSNIAGTGSTEAFF
TGTGCCAGCAGCAACATTGCGGGGACAGGGTCCACTGAAGCTTTCTTT
>TRBV3-1/TRBV3-2|TRBJ2-1|-|-
CASSPLIASSYNEQFF
TGTGCCAGCAGCCCGTTGATAGCCAGCTCCTACAATGAGCAGTTCTTC
>TRBV9|TRBJ2-1|-|TRBD2
CASSVDPASGVYNEQFF
TGTGCCAGCAGCGTAGATCCGGCTAGCGGGGTTTACAATGAGCAGTTCTTC
>TRBV5-4|TRBJ2-1|-|TRBD2
CASSLGLAGAVQNEQFF
TGTGCCAGCAGCTTAGGACTAGCGGGAGCGGTGCAAAATGAGCAGTTCTTC
>TRBV27|TRBJ2-1|once|-
CATIAWNEQFF
TGTGCCACCATAGCTTGGAATGAGCAGTTCTTC
>TRBV29-1|TRBJ1-1|-|-
CSAVGHLTEAFF
TGCAGCGCTGTGGGCCACCTCACTGAAGCTTTCTTT
>TRBV19|TRBJ2-7|-|-
CASSIGGAGYEQYF
TGTGCCAGTAGTATAGGTGGTGCCGGCTACGAGCAGTACTTC
>TRBV27|TRBJ2-1|-|TRBD2
CASSLSQSRLAGGSEQFF
TGTGCCAGCAGTTTATCCCAGTCGAGACTAGCGGGAGGTAGTGAGCAGTTCTTC
>TRBV29-1|TRBJ1-2|-|-
CSVERDIRYGYTF
TGCAGCGTTGAGAGGGACATTCGGTATGGCTACACCTTC
>TRBV6-5|TRBJ1-1|-|-
CASSYNGVSTEAFF
TGTGCCAGCAGTTACAACGGGGTAAGCACTGAAGCTTTCTTT
>TRBV18|TRBJ1-1|-|-
CASSSDRNTEAFF
TGTGCCAGCTCAAGTGACAGGAACACTGAAGCTTTCTTT
>TRBV4-3|TRBJ2-5|-|TRBD2
CASSPGASGSKETQYF
TGCGCCAGCAGCCCGGGGGCTAGCGGGAGCAAAGAGACCCAGTACTTC
>TRBV7-9|TRBJ2-1|once|TRBD2
CASSLRAAGGRLNEQFF
TGTGCCAGCAGCTTACGCGCGGCGGGGGGGAGGTTGAATGAGCAGTTCTTC
>TRBV11-2|TRBJ1-4|-|TRBD1
CASSRDQGASEKLFF
TGTGCCAGCAGCCGAGACCAGGGGGCTAGTGAAAAACTGTTTTTT
>TRBV4-3|TRBJ1-1|-|TRBD1
CASSLASTGITEAFF
TGCGCCAGCAGCCTTGCCTCGACAGGGATCACTGAAGCTTTCTTT
>TRBV15|TRBJ1-1|-|-
CATSNGGEAFF
TGTGCCACCAGCAATGGCGGTGAAGCTTTCTTT
>TRBV2|TRBJ2-3|-|-
CATRLELTDTQYF
TGTGCCACGAGACTAGAGTTGACAGATACGCAGTATTTT
>TRBV13|TRBJ2-7|-|TRBD2
CASSLAGSGPTPPYEQYF
TGTGCCAGCAGCTTAGCGGGTAGCGGGCCGACTCCTCCTTATGAGCAGTACTTC
>TRBV10-3|TRBJ1-2|few|TRBD1
CAISGGQGYGYTF
TGTGCCATCAGTGGGGGACAGGGCTATGGCTACACCTTC
>TRBV7-2|TRBJ1-6|-|TRBD1
CASSGQGSSYNSPLHF
TGTGCCAGCAGCGGACAGGGTAGCTCCTATAATTCACCCCTCCACTTT
>TRBV18|TRBJ1-4|-|TRBD1
CASSGQGSEKLFF
TGTGCCAGCTCAGGACAGGGTAGTGAAAAACTGTTTTTT
>TRBV5-1|TRBJ1-1|-|-
CASSSQGRGTEAFF
TGCGCCAGCAGCTCGCAGGGCAGGGGAACTGAAGCTTTCTTT
>TRBV11-1|TRBJ2-1|-|-
CASSLDGSEQFF
TGTGCCAGCAGCTTAGACGGGAGTGAGCAGTTCTTC
>TRBV29-1|TRBJ2-1|once|-
CSVEYLKGWQDSYNEQFF
TGCAGCGTTGAATATCTTAAGGGGTGGCAGGACTCCTACAATGAGCAGTTCTTC
>TRBV18|TRBJ1-1|-|TRBD1
CASSPLGQGVPEAFF
TGTGCCAGCTCACCACTGGGGCAGGGGGTCCCTGAAGCTTTCTTT
>TRBV5-1|TRBJ1-1|once|TRBD1
CASSLGRGSNEAFF
TGCGCCAGCAGCTTAGGCAGGGGGTCAAATGAAGCTTTCTTT
>TRBV18|TRBJ1-6|-|TRBD1
CASSPSRQGLKSSPLHF
TGTGCCAGCTCACCTTCACGACAGGGGTTAAAAAGTTCACCCCTCCACTTT
>TRBV9|TRBJ1-6|-|TRBD1
CASSAGTGVNSPLHF
TGTGCCAGCAGCGCGGGGACAGGTGTTAATTCACCCCTCCACTTT
>TRBV28|TRBJ2-5|-|-
CASSPGTQETQYF
TGTGCCAGCAGCCCAGGGACTCAGGAGACCCAGTACTTC
>TRBV5-8|TRBJ2-7|-|TRBD2
CASPMQLAGGLGQYF
TGTGCCAGCCCCATGCAACTAGCGGGGGGGCTGGGGCAGTACTTC
>TRBV7-8|TRBJ2-7|-|TRBD1
CASSVLTGVDRSEQYF
TGTGCCAGCAGCGTACTAACAGGGGTCGATAGAAGTGAGCAGTACTTC
>TRBV30|TRBJ2-1|-|-
CAQDSASYNEQFF
TGTGCCCAAGACTCAGCCTCCTACAATGAGCAGTTCTTC
>TRBV11-2|TRBJ1-2|-|-
CASSLMRLAGAGGYTF
TGTGCCAGCAGCTTAATGAGATTGGCAGGGGCAGGAGGCTACACCTTC
>TRBV7-2|TRBJ2-2|-|TRBD2
CASSLLLAGGMNTGELFF
TGTGCCAGCAGCTTACTCCTAGCGGGGGGGATGAACACCGGGGAGCTGTTTTTT
>TRBV3-1/TRBV3-2|TRBJ2-3|-|TRBD2
CASSPIAGAGTDTQYF
TGTGCCAGCAGTCCGATAGCGGGAGCTGGCACAGATACGCAGTATTTT
>TRBV5-4|TRBJ1-2|-|TRBD1
CASSLRQGAYGYTF
TGTGCCAGCAGCTTGAGGCAGGGGGCCTATGGCTACACCTTC
>TRBV7-3|TRBJ2-3|-|TRBD2
CASSSGLAGDSSRYF
TGTGCCAGCAGCTCAGGACTAGCGGGAGACAGTAGTAGGTATTTT
>TRBV5-4|TRBJ1-2|-|-
CASSQVPNTNYGYTF
TGTGCCAGCAGCCAGGTCCCGAATACTAACTATGGCTACACCTTC